Listed below are T cell receptor beta chains from one sample, sequenced in a study of T cells in Graves' hyperthyroidism and ophthalmopathy. TCRdb analysed the multiplex PCR reads with MiXCR anew, one entry per CDR3 protein. The profile shows 640,000 or so distinct CDR3 sequences, approximately 15% of them singletons. Sequencing used blood. These receptors were taken from a woman aged 40 to 50 with Graves' ophthalmopathy. The CDR3 runs from the conserved cysteine through the conserved F or W. The D gene is left open where the match is weak.

D gene: NA; J gene: TRBJ2-7; V gene: TRBV19; CDR3 protein: CASSIVGTYEQYF
D gene: NA; J gene: TRBJ1-1; V gene: TRBV12-5; CDR3 protein: CASASGAVTFGTEAFF
D gene: NA; J gene: TRBJ1-1; V gene: TRBV2; CDR3 protein: CASTGAVGNTEAFF
D gene: NA; J gene: TRBJ1-1; V gene: TRBV6-2/TRBV6-3; CDR3 protein: CASSHRTSGTEAFF
D gene: TRBD1; J gene: TRBJ2-7; V gene: TRBV5-1; CDR3 protein: CASGQGISYEQDF
D gene: TRBD2; J gene: TRBJ2-5; V gene: TRBV12-3/TRBV12-4; CDR3 protein: CASSLIQAGGETQYF
D gene: TRBD2; J gene: TRBJ2-6; V gene: TRBV7-2; CDR3 protein: CASSPGGGGANVLTF
D gene: NA; J gene: TRBJ2-5; V gene: TRBV29-1; CDR3 protein: CSVGGTEQETQYF
D gene: TRBD2; J gene: TRBJ2-7; V gene: TRBV12-3/TRBV12-4; CDR3 protein: CASSSFGLAASYEQYF
D gene: NA; J gene: TRBJ2-5; V gene: TRBV20-1; CDR3 protein: CSATPGNRAQETQYF
D gene: NA; J gene: TRBJ2-5; V gene: TRBV20-1; CDR3 protein: CSAVQGRETQYF
D gene: NA; J gene: TRBJ2-5; V gene: TRBV7-2; CDR3 protein: CASSFGSVGGGYATQYF
D gene: TRBD1; J gene: TRBJ1-1; V gene: TRBV10-3; CDR3 protein: CAISESGGLEAFF
D gene: TRBD1; J gene: TRBJ2-2; V gene: TRBV11-2; CDR3 protein: CASTKDRDGELFF
D gene: NA; J gene: TRBJ1-1; V gene: TRBV27; CDR3 protein: CASRRTVGNTEAFF
D gene: TRBD1; J gene: TRBJ1-6; V gene: TRBV3-1; CDR3 protein: CASSDGQGASSPLHF
D gene: NA; J gene: TRBJ2-2; V gene: TRBV4-1; CDR3 protein: CASSRPGGGTGELFF
D gene: NA; J gene: TRBJ1-6; V gene: TRBV10-3; CDR3 protein: CAISEDSYNSPLHF
D gene: NA; J gene: TRBJ2-7; V gene: TRBV28; CDR3 protein: CASNSLQDGYEQYF
D gene: NA; J gene: TRBJ2-7; V gene: TRBV15; CDR3 protein: CATSRASDSYEQYF
D gene: NA; J gene: TRBJ2-7; V gene: TRBV11-3; CDR3 protein: CASSEMTYEQYF
D gene: NA; J gene: TRBJ1-2; V gene: TRBV6-2/TRBV6-3; CDR3 protein: CASGLSANYGYTF
D gene: NA; J gene: TRBJ2-7; V gene: TRBV28; CDR3 protein: CASRGRWAYYEQYF
D gene: TRBD1; J gene: TRBJ1-2; V gene: TRBV6-2/TRBV6-3; CDR3 protein: CASSPGTGGVYYGYTF
D gene: NA; J gene: TRBJ2-7; V gene: TRBV7-8; CDR3 protein: CASSLGRREQYF
D gene: TRBD2; J gene: TRBJ2-5; V gene: TRBV4-2; CDR3 protein: CASSQWTSGRAETQYF
D gene: NA; J gene: TRBJ2-5; V gene: TRBV2; CDR3 protein: CASSESKLQETQYF
D gene: NA; J gene: TRBJ1-4; V gene: TRBV12-3/TRBV12-4; CDR3 protein: CASTRDRTSNEKLFF
D gene: NA; J gene: TRBJ1-1; V gene: TRBV28; CDR3 protein: CASTTRGPGGNTEAFF
D gene: NA; J gene: TRBJ1-5; V gene: TRBV6-2/TRBV6-3; CDR3 protein: CASCVGGAGQPQHF
D gene: NA; J gene: TRBJ2-5; V gene: TRBV24-1; CDR3 protein: CATSDSARGVWETQYF